Listed below are T cell receptor beta chains from one sample, sequenced in a study of cytomegalovirus exposure and HLA in healthy donors. The method was immunoSEQ multiplex PCR; TCRdb's version includes in-frame clones alone and lacks a portion of them. The data hold 150,000 to 200,000 clones, with 85% observed a single time. The sample taken for sequencing was PBMCs. These receptor sequences come from a woman in her fifties or sixties in good health and CMV-seronegative. The CDR3 runs from the conserved cysteine through the conserved F or W. The D gene is left open where the match is weak. Size values are once, few and many counts, or a class for expanded clones, and some rows have none.

clone_size j_call d_call v_call cdr3_nt cdr3_aa
NA TRBJ2-3 NA TRBV10-3 TGTGCCATCAGCGCACTCACAGATACGCAGTATTTT CAISALTDTQYF
NA TRBJ1-5 TRBD1 TRBV19 TGTGCCAGTAGTACCACGGGACAGGTCAATCAGCCCCAGCATTTT CASSTTGQVNQPQHF
NA TRBJ1-6 TRBD1 TRBV28 TGTGCCAGCAGTCCCCTTGGACAGGGCGGTAATTCACCCCTCCACTTT CASSPLGQGGNSPLHF
NA TRBJ2-1 NA TRBV7-3 TGTGCCAGCAGCTCACAGCAAAATGAGCAGTTCTTC CASSSQQNEQFF
NA TRBJ1-6 TRBD1 TRBV6-5 TGTGCCAGCAGTTCGGGACAGGGGGGGGATTCACCCCTCCACTTT CASSSGQGGDSPLHF
NA TRBJ1-2 TRBD1 TRBV19 TGTGCCAGTAACACACCCCGGGACAGGAAGTCTAACTATGGCTACACCTTC CASNTPRDRKSNYGYTF
once TRBJ1-6 TRBD1 TRBV6-5 TGTGCCAGCAGTTTCGTGGACAGGGCTGATTCACCCCTCCACTTT CASSFVDRADSPLHF
NA TRBJ2-1 TRBD1 TRBV28 TGTGCCAGCAGTGCCCCCCCGGGACAGTCTTTAGGGGGGCAGTTCTTC CASSAPPGQSLGGQFF
NA TRBJ1-3 NA TRBV5-5 TGTGCCAGCAGCTTGGGTCTACCCGGGACATCTGGAAACACCATATATTTT CASSLGLPGTSGNTIYF
NA TRBJ2-1 NA TRBV11-3 TGTGCCAGCAGCTTAGCGGGAGTAAAGAATGAGCAGTTCTTC CASSLAGVKNEQFF
once TRBJ1-5 NA TRBV10-3 TGTGCCATCAGTGACAGTTCTAATCAGCCCCAGCATTTT CAISDSSNQPQHF
NA TRBJ1-2 TRBD1 TRBV6-5 TGTGCCAGCAGAGCAGGGGGTAACTATGGCTACACCTTC CASRAGGNYGYTF
NA TRBJ2-1 TRBD2 TRBV5-1 TGCGCCAGCAGCTTGGTGTCTAGCGGACACAATGAGCAGTTCTTC CASSLVSSGHNEQFF
NA TRBJ2-1 NA TRBV27 TGTGCCAGCGGGGGCGGGGACAGTCTGTACAATGAGCAGTTCTTC CASGGGDSLYNEQFF
NA TRBJ2-7 NA TRBV28 TGTGCCAGCAGGGAGAGCTACGAGCAGTACTTC CASRESYEQYF
NA TRBJ2-1 NA TRBV7-8 TGTGCCAGCAGCCCACACAGGGTTAGCTCCTACAATGAGCAGTTCTTC CASSPHRVSSYNEQFF
NA TRBJ1-2 TRBD1 TRBV28 TGTGCCAGCAGTTTAACGGGACAGGGGAAATACACTGGCTACACCTTC CASSLTGQGKYTGYTF
NA TRBJ2-3 TRBD1 TRBV2 TGTGCCGCCAGGGGGGATACGCAGTATTTT CAARGDTQYF
NA TRBJ2-7 TRBD2 TRBV6-5 TGTGCCAGCACCCCGACTAGCGGGAGGCCCTACGAGCAGTACTTC CASTPTSGRPYEQYF
NA TRBJ2-5 NA TRBV9 TGTGCCAGCAGCGTAGGGGGGGTTCAAGAGACCCAGTACTTC CASSVGGVQETQYF
NA TRBJ1-2 TRBD1 TRBV28 TGTGCCAGCATCTCAATTGGACAGGATCTTAACTATGGCTACACCTTC CASISIGQDLNYGYTF
NA TRBJ1-1 TRBD1 TRBV19 TGTGCCAGTACGGACAGGGGTGACCCCCGGACTGAAGCTTTCTTT CASTDRGDPRTEAFF
NA TRBJ2-7 TRBD2 TRBV18 TGTGCCAGCTCACCACCGTCTAGCGGGATTTACGAGCAGTACTTC CASSPPSSGIYEQYF
NA TRBJ2-2 TRBD2 TRBV29-1 TGCAGCGTCCGAGCGGGAGGGCCCCCCGGGGAGCTGTTTTTT CSVRAGGPPGELFF
NA TRBJ2-3 NA TRBV5-1 TGCGCCAGCAGCGCGTTCCTTGATACGCAGTATTTT CASSAFLDTQYF
NA TRBJ2-2 TRBD2 TRBV5-1 TGCGCCAGCAGCCCCACAACGGGACTTGCGGGGGCCGGGGAGCTGTTTTTT CASSPTTGLAGAGELFF
NA TRBJ2-1 TRBD2 TRBV7-2 TGTGCCAGCAGCCCCCGGAGTAGCGGGACGTCCTACAATGAGCAGTTCTTC CASSPRSSGTSYNEQFF
NA TRBJ1-2 NA TRBV5-4 TGTGCCAGCAGCTTACGGACAGCTAACTATGGCTACACCTTC CASSLRTANYGYTF
NA TRBJ2-1 TRBD2 TRBV27 TGTGCCAGCAGTCCGGCGGGAGCTATGGGGAATGAGCAGTTCTTC CASSPAGAMGNEQFF
few TRBJ2-4 NA TRBV4-1 TGCGCCAGCAGCCACGGTCGACTAGCCAAAAACATTCAGTACTTC CASSHGRLAKNIQYF
NA TRBJ2-5 TRBD1 TRBV14 TGTGCCAGCAGCCAAGATCTGGGGACAGGGGTCCAGTACTTC CASSQDLGTGVQYF
few TRBJ2-1 TRBD2 TRBV28 TGTGCCAGCAGTTTTCCGGGACTAGCGGGTGAACACAATGAGCAGTTCTTC CASSFPGLAGEHNEQFF
NA TRBJ2-2 NA TRBV19 TGTGCCATCCAACCCCAGTCCGGGGAGCTGTTTTTT CAIQPQSGELFF
NA TRBJ2-7 TRBD2 TRBV7-8 TGTGCCAGCGGAACTAGCGGGAGTTACTCCTACGAGCAGTACTTC CASGTSGSYSYEQYF
NA TRBJ2-5 NA TRBV5-6 TGTGCCAGCAGCTCGACAGAGCAAGAGACCCAGTACTTC CASSSTEQETQYF
NA TRBJ2-7 NA TRBV29-1 TGCAGCGTTGCCCCGCGGCACAGGGACGACGAGCAGTACTTC CSVAPRHRDDEQYF
NA TRBJ1-4 TRBD1 TRBV6-5 TGTGCCAGCAGTGCCGCTTCGACAGGGCAGGAAAAACTGTTTTTT CASSAASTGQEKLFF
NA TRBJ2-2 TRBD2 TRBV4-1 TGCGCCAGCAGCCAAGGCGGGGGGTTGGTCGGGGAGCTGTTTTTT CASSQGGGLVGELFF
NA TRBJ2-4 NA TRBV7-8 TGTGCCAGCAGCGTAAGCCGGGAAGCCAAAAACATTCAGTACTTC CASSVSREAKNIQYF
NA TRBJ2-6 NA TRBV5-1 TGCGCCAGCAGCATACCACAGGGCGGGGCCAACGTCCTGACTTTC CASSIPQGGANVLTF
NA TRBJ1-5 NA TRBV19 TGTGCCAGTAGTCAGGGCGGCTATCAGCCCCAGCATTTT CASSQGGYQPQHF
NA TRBJ2-1 TRBD2 TRBV30 TGTGCCTGGAGTGGCCCTAGCGGCTACAATGAGCAGTTCTTC CAWSGPSGYNEQFF
NA TRBJ2-7 NA TRBV5-6 TGTGCCAGCCGACGGAAGGGGATCTACGAGCAGTACTTC CASRRKGIYEQYF
NA TRBJ2-7 TRBD2 TRBV4-1 TGCGCCAGCAGCCAAGGGACTAGCGGGATTGGAGAGCAGTACTTC CASSQGTSGIGEQYF
NA TRBJ1-2 TRBD1 TRBV4-3 TGCGCCAGCAGCCAATCGACAGGGGGCGAGGTGGGCACCTTC CASSQSTGGEVGTF